These 14 T cell receptor beta chains originate from one sample sequenced in a study of T cell responses to AZD1222 COVID-19 vaccine. Libraries were prepared by immunoSEQ multiplex PCR; TCRdb keeps only in-frame clonotypes and omits some of them. The repertoire has some 120,000 clones, 75% to 90% of them found once; the top ten carry over 5.5%. The sequencing used peripheral blood, collected on day 0 of AZD1222 vaccination. These receptors were taken from an adult in good health.

The rearrangement links TRBV29-1 to TRBJ2-7; 8 bases line up with TRBD1. CDR1 and CDR2 from the germline V gene are SQVTM and ANQGSEA. Trimming removed 0 bases from V and 2 bases from J; junction bases left unmatched: 9. The CDR3 totals 16 residues. The chain's CDR3 is CSVEDPTQGDAYEQYF. The DNA of the CDR3 is TGCAGCGTTGAAGATCCTACACAGGGGGATGCCTACGAGCAGTACTTC.

This clone has more than one count but fewer than ten. The chain joins TRBV6-2 or TRBV6-3 to TRBJ1-2; possibly TRBD1 for D (5 bases). This CDR3 spans 12 amino acids. Trimming left V 5 bases short and J 4 bases short, with 8 bases between. Germline CDR1 and CDR2: MNHEY and SVGEGT. The CDR3 spells CASSPGSYGYTF. The DNA of the CDR3 is TGTGCCAGCAGTCCAGGGTCCTATGGCTACACCTTC.

This chain connects TRBV9 to TRBJ2-3; D is ambiguous. The germline V gene encodes CDR1 SGDLS and CDR2 YYNGEE. The CDR3 contains 14 residues. V was shortened by 4 bases and J by 2 bases, with 11 bases between the two germline ends. The CDR3 nucleotides read TGTGCCAGCAGCCCCCGGTCCTACACAGATACGCAGTATTTT. The encoded protein is CASSPRSYTDTQYF.

The V gene is TRBV2, the J gene TRBJ1-1; TRBD1 is a possible D gene (6 bases). This CDR3 has 13 amino acids. V was trimmed by 8 bases and J by 2 bases, leaving 12 bases between them. Germline CDR1 is SNHLY and CDR2 is FYNNEI. In DNA, the CDR3 is TGTGCCAGCGGGGACACCACTAACACTGAAGCTTTCTTT. Translation: CASGDTTNTEAFF. Looking up the rest from reference TRBV2 and TRBJ1-1 gives the full variable domain: EPEVTQTPSHQVTQMGQEVILRCVPISNHLYFYWYRQILGQKVEFLVSFYNNEISEKSEIFDDQFSVERPDGSNFTLKIRSTKLEDSAMYFCASGDTTNTEAFFGQGTRLTVV.

The chain has TRBV4-2 and TRBJ2-5; 11 positions agree with TRBD2. Losses at the gene ends were 5 bases for V and 5 bases for J; bases not matched to a gene: 13. CDR1 is LGHNA and CDR2 is YNFKEQ in the germline V gene. CDR3 length equals 17 residues. CDR3 sequence (DNA): TGTGCCAGCAGCGGGCGGGCTAGCGGGGGGCCAGGGGAGACCCAGTACTTC. Translated: CASSGRASGGPGETQYF.

The gene calls are TRBV5-1 and TRBJ1-3; D is undetermined. The V and J ends lost 0 bases and 0 bases respectively, with 10 bases between them. Germline V lookup: CDR1 SGHRS, CDR2 YFSETQ. The length of the CDR3 is 16 residues. This chain's CDR3 is CASSLGRESSGNTIYF. CDR3 in DNA: TGCGCCAGCAGCTTGGGGCGGGAGAGCTCTGGAAACACCATATATTTT. Variable domain in full (rest from reference TRBV5-1 and TRBJ1-3): KAGVTQTPRYLIKTRGQQVTLSCSPISGHRSVSWYQQTPGQGLQFLFEYFSETQRNKGNFPGRFSGRQFSNSRSEMNVSTLELGDSALYLCASSLGRESSGNTIYFGEGSWLTVV.

This chain uses TRBV6-5 with TRBJ2-5; the D is unclear. CDR3 length: 15 residues. Germline V lookup: CDR1 MNHEY, CDR2 SVGAGI. Trimming left V 5 bases short and J 0 bases short, with 13 bases between. The CDR3 sequence is CASSPRLDYQETQYF. In nucleotides, the CDR3 is TGTGCCAGCAGTCCCCGACTCGACTACCAAGAGACCCAGTACTTC.

This clone was recorded once. The chain carries TRBV2 and TRBJ1-2; 10 bases are a match to TRBD1. This CDR3 contains 14 residues. The trim removed 6 bases at V and 2 bases at J, leaving 3 bases unmatched. The V gene's germline CDR1 is SNHLY and CDR2 FYNNEI. For the CDR3, the DNA is TGTGCCAGCAGAGAGGGACAGGGGAACTATGGCTACACCTTC. It is translated as CASREGQGNYGYTF.

The chain uses TRBV25-1 and TRBJ1-4; D is perhaps TRBD1 (5 bases). V shed 3 bases and J shed 6 bases, with 14 bases lying between them. In germline, CDR1 is MGHDK, CDR2 SYGVNS. This CDR3 is 15 amino acids long. CDR3 sequence (DNA): TGTGCCAGCAGTGACGAGGGGACGATAGATGAAAAACTGTTTTTT. Protein product: CASSDEGTIDEKLFF.

The table lists this clone with a few counts. V gene TRBV24-1 combines with J gene TRBJ2-2; D ambiguous. This CDR3 spans 13 amino acids. Germline V lookup: CDR1 KGHDR, CDR2 SFDVKD. V was cut by 6 bases and J by 1 base, with 5 bases left in between. CDR3 coding DNA: TGTGCCACCAGTAACAGGAACACCGGGGAGCTGTTTTTT. Translation: CATSNRNTGELFF.

This chain's CDR3 is CASRAGGGSKNIQYF. The CDR3 nucleotides are TGCGCCAGCAGGGCAGGGGGTGGGTCCAAAAACATTCAGTACTTC. The chain employs TRBV5-1 and TRBJ2-4; TRBD1 matches 7 bases. J was trimmed by 2 bases and V by 5 bases; bases with no gene match: 7. Germline V lookup: CDR1 SGHRS, CDR2 YFSETQ. The CDR3 runs 15 residues.

The chain employs TRBV18 and TRBJ2-1, with 11 bases aligning to TRBD1. The CDR3 runs to 14 residues. V lost 6 bases, J lost 10 bases, and 8 bases stayed unmatched. Germline V lookup: CDR1 KGHSH, CDR2 LQKENI. The CDR3 spells CASSPRGQGEEQFF. CDR3 in DNA: TGTGCCAGCTCTCCCAGGGGACAGGGGGAAGAGCAGTTCTTC.

V gene TRBV7-2 combines with J gene TRBJ2-1; the match to TRBD2 covers 10 bases. Per germline, CDR1 SGHTA and CDR2 FQGNSA. The CDR3 has 15 amino acids. V dropped 1 base and J dropped 9; count of bases not matched to a gene: 6. The CDR3 nucleotides are TGTGCCAGCAGCTTAGGGAGCGGGGGGGCGGTTGAGCAGTTCTTC. It codes for CASSLGSGGAVEQFF.

The V gene is TRBV3-1 (or the pseudogene TRBV3-2), the J gene TRBJ1-1; perhaps TRBD1 as D (5 bases). Trimming shortened V by 1 base and J by 3 bases, and 15 bases separated the two germline ends. Germline V gene sequence: CDR1 LGHDT, CDR2 YNNKEL (reference sequence). The CDR3 contains 16 residues. In DNA, the CDR3 is TGTGCCAGCAGCCAAGTCAGCGGGAAAGGGGACACTGAAGCTTTCTTT. The encoded protein is CASSQVSGKGDTEAFF.